These T cell receptor beta chains were read from a single sample in a study of blood T cells in healthy people across ages. TCRdb itself ran the 5' RACE reads through MiXCR, one entry per CDR3 protein. The sample shows approximately 350,000 distinct CDR3 sequences, approximately 52% of them seen only once. The sequenced material came from blood. These receptors were obtained from a man in his sixties in good health. CDR3s include the opening cysteine and the closing phenylalanine or tryptophan. Each record gives: D gene, clone size, V gene, J gene, CDR3 DNA, CDR3 protein. D genes are given only for firm matches. A row's size may be missing; if present it is once, few, many or a size class.

TRBD2,once,TRBV9,TRBJ2-7,TGTGCCAGCAGCGTGCGACTAGCGGGAGACGAGCAGTACTTC,CASSVRLAGDEQYF
NA,NA,TRBV6-5,TRBJ2-4,TGTGCCAGCAGTTACTCGACCAGCGGGCAGTACTTC,CASSYSTSGQYF
TRBD2,NA,TRBV18,TRBJ2-5,TGTGGATCCAGCGGGGGCTATGAGACCCAGTACTTC,CGSSGGYETQYF
NA,NA,TRBV11-1,TRBJ2-5,TGTGCCAGCACCACCTCACGGCAAGAGACCCAGTACTTC,CASTTSRQETQYF
NA,NA,TRBV4-2,TRBJ2-7,TGTGCCAGCAGCCTCGGGACACCCGCCTACGAGCAGTACTTC,CASSLGTPAYEQYF
NA,many,TRBV20-1,TRBJ2-7,TGCAGTGCCCAGCAATACGAGCAGTACTTC,CSAQQYEQYF
NA,NA,TRBV6-5,TRBJ2-1,TGTGCCAGCAGGCAGGACTACGGCGGGGATGAGCAGTTCTTC,CASRQDYGGDEQFF
NA,NA,TRBV4-1,TRBJ2-1,TGCACCAGCAGCCCGGACCGGAGCTCCTACGATGAGCAGTTCTTC,CTSSPDRSSYDEQFF
NA,many,TRBV12-3/TRBV12-4,TRBJ1-5,TGTGCCAGCAGTTTAACCGCCAATCAGCCCCAGCATTTT,CASSLTANQPQHF
NA,NA,TRBV25-1,TRBJ2-5,TGTGCCAGCAGGGAATTTAGGGCGCAAGAGACCCAGTACTTC,CASREFRAQETQYF
NA,NA,TRBV7-8,TRBJ2-1,TGTGTCAGCAGCCCCTTCCCGACCGACCAAGAGACCCAGTTCTTC,CVSSPFPTDQETQFF
TRBD2,few,TRBV20-1,TRBJ2-7,TGCAGTGCTAGCGCGGGGGGCGCGGGGAACGAGCAGTACTTC,CSASAGGAGNEQYF
TRBD1,many,TRBV25-1,TRBJ2-5,TGTGCCAGCAGTGGTAACAGGGGCCCCCGGACCCAGTACTTC,CASSGNRGPRTQYF
NA,once,TRBV5-5,TRBJ1-5,TGTGCCAGCAGCCCCAAGAGCGGGACGCTTAGCAATCAGCCCCAGCATTTT,CASSPKSGTLSNQPQHF
NA,NA,TRBV24-1,TRBJ2-4,TGTGCCACCAGTGATCCGATCCTAACAAACATTCAGTACTTC,CATSDPILTNIQYF
NA,NA,TRBV7-2,TRBJ2-1,TGTGCCAGCAGGAGGTTGGGGGGCCCCTATGAGCAGTTCTTC,CASRRLGGPYEQFF
TRBD1,NA,TRBV5-1,TRBJ1-2,TGCGCCAGCAGCTCGGACAGGGCCTATGGCTACACCTTC,CASSSDRAYGYTF
NA,few,TRBV10-3,TRBJ2-5,TGTGCCATCAGTGAAGGGACCCAAGAGACCCAGTACTTC,CAISEGTQETQYF
NA,many,TRBV12-3/TRBV12-4,TRBJ1-4,TGTGCCAGCAGTCCGGGCGGGTTTGGGGAAAAACTGTTTTTT,CASSPGGFGEKLFF
NA,NA,TRBV28,TRBJ2-7,TGTGCCAGCAGTTTAATTGACATGTTCGACGAGCAGTACTTC,CASSLIDMFDEQYF
NA,NA,TRBV11-2,TRBJ2-5,TGTGCCAGCAGCTTAGATGGGGCGGCCTTCTACCAAGAGACCCAGTACTTC,CASSLDGAAFYQETQYF
NA,NA,TRBV6-2/TRBV6-3,TRBJ1-1,TGTGCCAGCAGTTTGAAGGGGGGCGGTGGCACTGAAGCTTTCTTT,CASSLKGGGGTEAFF
NA,NA,TRBV4-2,TRBJ1-4,TGTGCCAGCAGCCAAGATCTGTCCCGGGGGAATGAAAAACTGTTTTTT,CASSQDLSRGNEKLFF
NA,NA,TRBV5-1,TRBJ2-7,TGCGCCAGCAGCTGGCAGACATCCTACGAGCAGTACTTC,CASSWQTSYEQYF